Listed here are 13 T cell receptor beta chains from one sample, sequenced in a study of beta chain features in type 1 diabetes listed by TCRdb under 2018. To prepare the library, the immunoSEQ multiplex PCR assay was applied. All of the isolated RNA was reverse transcribed with the High Capacity cDNA Reverse Transcription Kit, so expressed TCRB transcripts were sequenced. The clones in this table, taken by TCRdb from immuneACCESS, are in-frame only. Not every clone is retained; where verified, under half of the shortfall comes from an unresolved V gene, and the cause of the rest is unknown. Present in this sample are hundreds of thousands of clones, 8% of which were seen just once. Roughly 0.44% of the sample goes to the ten largest clones. Sequenced: central memory CD4+ T cells from blood. The receptor set was obtained from a young woman in good health.

This clone has more than one count but fewer than ten. This chain uses TRBV6-6 with TRBJ2-2; no clear D gene. Germline CDR1 MNHNY, CDR2 SVGAGI (reference sequence). V lost 6 bases to trimming and J lost 2 bases, with 7 bases between them. This CDR3 has 13 residues. The CDR3, as DNA: TGTGCCAGCAGCCCTACCAACACCGGGGAGCTGTTTTTT. As protein: CASSPTNTGELFF.

V gene TRBV7-2 combines with J gene TRBJ1-1; D possibly corresponds to TRBD1 (6 bases). The CDR3 is made up of 14 amino acids. Germline V gene sequence: CDR1 SGHTA, CDR2 FQGNSA. With 5 bases removed from V and 1 base from J, the gap between germline ends came to 11 bases. The CDR3 sequence: CASSIRGGNTEAFF. Here the CDR3 DNA reads TGTGCCAGCAGCATCAGGGGAGGGAACACTGAAGCTTTCTTT.

This clone is a singleton in its sample. Distinct nucleotide sequences in the sample also encode this CDR3. The J gene is TRBJ2-7, the V gene TRBV5-4, with 9 bases lining up with TRBD1. Germline CDR1 is SGHNT and CDR2 is YYREEE (reference sequence). J gave up 7 bases and V 4 bases, and 6 bases lay outside the gene matches. The length of the CDR3 is 13 residues. The CDR3 region is CASSLDRGGEQYF. CDR3 nucleotide sequence: TGTGCCAGCAGCCTGGACAGGGGCGGTGAGCAGTACTTC. The full variable domain, in which reference TRBV5-4 and TRBJ2-7 provide the parts outside the CDR3, is ETGVTQSPTHLIKTRGQQVTLRCSSQSGHNTVSWYQQALGQGPQFIFQYYREEENGRGNFPPRFSGLQFPNYSSELNVNALELDDSALYLCASSLDRGGEQYFGPGTRLTVT.

The chain links TRBV27 to TRBJ2-3; the D is unclear. This CDR3 region has 13 residues. Trimming pared 7 bases from V and 2 bases from J, leaving 10 bases between. Germline V CDR1 and CDR2: MNHEY, SMNVEV (reference sequence). The CDR3 protein is CASTPLHTDTQYF. The CDR3 DNA sequence: TGTGCCAGCACCCCGCTACACACAGATACGCAGTATTTT.

This clone was counted a few times. The rearrangement links TRBV29-1 to TRBJ1-4; no reliable D call. The V gene lost 1 base and the J gene lost 13 bases, with 10 bases spanning the gap. Germline CDR1 reads SQVTM; CDR2 reads ANQGSEA. The CDR3 loop spans 11 amino acids. The chain's CDR3 is CSVEVLGGLFF. CDR3 sequence (DNA): TGCAGCGTTGAAGTCCTTGGAGGACTGTTTTTT.

V usage is TRBV29-1 and J usage is TRBJ2-2; no clear D gene. The CDR3 extends over 15 amino acids. Trimming shortened V by 4 bases and J by 6 bases, and 18 bases separated the two germline ends. Germline CDR1 SQVTM, CDR2 ANQGSEA. The CDR3 is CSVAIVWTPPGELFF. CDR3 in DNA: TGCAGCGTTGCGATAGTATGGACCCCGCCCGGGGAGCTGTTTTTT.

This clone occurred a few times. The chain uses TRBV5-1 and TRBJ2-3; 11 bases are a match to TRBD2. V shed 4 bases and J 3 bases; nucleotides not matched to a gene: 4. From germline, CDR1 is SGHRS and CDR2 YFSETQ. This CDR3 comprises 15 residues. The CDR3 DNA reads TGCGCCAGCAGCGTGGGACTAGCGGAGACAGATACGCAGTATTTT. Translating it yields CASSVGLAETDTQYF.

The chain carries TRBV29-1 and TRBJ2-7; weak D call: TRBD2 (5 bases). Trimming removed 4 bases at V and 3 bases at J, with 7 bases between. The CDR3 is 11 amino acids. Per germline, CDR1 SQVTM and CDR2 ANQGSEA. CDR3 amino acids: CSVGEIYEQYF. DNA for the CDR3: TGCAGCGTTGGGGAGATCTACGAGCAGTACTTC.

The chain links TRBV5-1 to TRBJ2-3; D possibly corresponds to TRBD2 (5 bases). Germline CDR1 and CDR2: SGHRS and YFSETQ. Deletions cut 0 bases from V and 5 bases from J, with 13 bases between. This CDR3 is 15 amino acids long. CDR3 sequence reads: CASSLGGPSGDTQYF. In DNA, the CDR3 is TGCGCCAGCAGCTTGGGAGGGCCCTCGGGAGATACGCAGTATTTT.

Note on this clone: Distinct nucleotide sequences in the sample also encode this CDR3. The rearrangement uses TRBV2 and TRBJ2-3, with unresolved D. This CDR3 region has 13 residues. In germline, CDR1 is SNHLY, CDR2 FYNNEI. Trimming removed 6 bases from V and 0 bases from J, with 7 bases in between. Here the CDR3 reads CASRTGSTDTQYF. CDR3 coding DNA: TGTGCCAGCAGAACCGGGAGCACAGATACGCAGTATTTT. The complete variable domain, with remaining parts taken from reference TRBV2 and TRBJ2-3, reads EPEVTQTPSHQVTQMGQEVILRCVPISNHLYFYWYRQILGQKVEFLVSFYNNEISEKSEIFDDQFSVERPDGSNFTLKIRSTKLEDSAMYFCASRTGSTDTQYFGPGTRLTVL.

J is TRBJ2-7 and V is TRBV10-3; D uncertain. Germline V gene lookup returns CDR1 ENHRY and CDR2 SYGVKD. Trimming pared 0 bases from V and 5 bases from J, leaving 8 bases between. The CDR3 is made up of 13 amino acids. The CDR3 loop reads CAISESRFDEQYF. CDR3 nucleotides: TGTGCCATCAGTGAGTCTAGGTTTGACGAGCAGTACTTC.

This clone has only a few counts. The chain carries TRBV6-5 and TRBJ2-5; TRBD2 matches 10 bases. V shed 0 bases and J 2 bases; nucleotides not matched to a gene: 3. Germline CDR1 MNHEY, CDR2 SVGAGI. The CDR3 totals 16 residues. The CDR3 nucleotides read TGTGCCAGCAGTTACTCGCTAGCGGGAGCACAAGAGACCCAGTACTTC. Translated, it gives CASSYSLAGAQETQYF.

The V and J genes are TRBV27 and TRBJ2-7; D not resolved. V dropped 4 bases and J dropped 0 bases, with 7 bases sitting between them. Per germline, CDR1 MNHEY and CDR2 SMNVEV (reference sequence). This CDR3 spans 13 amino acids. The CDR3 coding sequence is TGTGCCAGCAGTTCCCCCCTCTCCTACGAGCAGTACTTC. This gives the protein CASSSPLSYEQYF.